This TCR beta chain was captured by sequencing in a study of technical replicates of blood from a few donors. Clones were sequenced by immunoSEQ multiplex PCR, and TCRdb holds only the in-frame ones, with some missing. The sample records around 80,000 clones, 93% being singletons. The J segment lost 1 base and the V segment lost 2 bases, leaving 3 bases of the junction unmatched. Germline V gives CDR1 GTSNPN, CDR2 SVGIG (reference sequence). The CDR3 is made up of 14 amino acids. The sequenced sample was T cells isolated from PBMCs. The chain uses TRBV30 and TRBJ1-1; 8 positions agree with TRBD1. The sequence was obtained from a human donor in good health. CDR3 DNA: TGTGCCTGGAGTTACAGGGGGGGGAACACTGAAGCTTTCTTT. This gives the protein CAWSYRGGNTEAFF.